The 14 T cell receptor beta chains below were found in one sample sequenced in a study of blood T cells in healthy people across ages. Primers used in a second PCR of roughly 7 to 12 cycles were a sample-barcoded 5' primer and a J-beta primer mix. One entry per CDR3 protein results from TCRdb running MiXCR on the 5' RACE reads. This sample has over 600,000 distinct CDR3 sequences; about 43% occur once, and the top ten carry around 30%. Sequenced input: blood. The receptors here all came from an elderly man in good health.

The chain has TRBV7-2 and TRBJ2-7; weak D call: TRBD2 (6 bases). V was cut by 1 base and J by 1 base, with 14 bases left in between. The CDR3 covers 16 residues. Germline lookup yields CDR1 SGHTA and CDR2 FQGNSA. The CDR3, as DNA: TGTGCCAGCAGCTTAGGGGGAGGTGGCAGGTCCTACGAGCAGTACTTC. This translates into CASSLGGGGRSYEQYF.

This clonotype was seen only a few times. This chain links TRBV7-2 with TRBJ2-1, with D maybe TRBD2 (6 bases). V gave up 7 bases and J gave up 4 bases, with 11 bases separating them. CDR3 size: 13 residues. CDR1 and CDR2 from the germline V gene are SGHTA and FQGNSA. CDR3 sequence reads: CASTRGGYNEQFF. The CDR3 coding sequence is TGTGCCAGCACCCGAGGAGGGTACAATGAGCAGTTCTTC. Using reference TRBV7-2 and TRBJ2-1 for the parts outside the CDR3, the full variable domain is GAGVSQSPSNKVTEKGKDVELRCDPISGHTALYWYRQSLGQGLEFLIYFQGNSAPDKSGLPSDRFSAERTGGSVSTLTIQRTQQEDSAVYLCASTRGGYNEQFFGPGTRLTVL.

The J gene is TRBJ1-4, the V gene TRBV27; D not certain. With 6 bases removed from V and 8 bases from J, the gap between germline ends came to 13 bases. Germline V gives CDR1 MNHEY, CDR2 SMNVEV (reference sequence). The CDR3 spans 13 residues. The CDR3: CASSPTREEKLFF. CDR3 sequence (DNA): TGTGCCAGCAGCCCCACCCGAGAGGAAAAACTGTTTTTT.

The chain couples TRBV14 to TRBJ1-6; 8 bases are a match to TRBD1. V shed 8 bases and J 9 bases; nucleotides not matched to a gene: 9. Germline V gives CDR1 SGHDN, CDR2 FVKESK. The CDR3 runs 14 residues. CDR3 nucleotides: TGTGCCAGCGGGACAGACAGGGGAGTTTCACCCCTCCACTTT. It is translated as CASGTDRGVSPLHF.

The CDR3 coding sequence is TGTGCCAGCAGCTTAAGGCAGGTGAGGGAGCAGCCCCAGCATTTT. Encoded protein: CASSLRQVREQPQHF. The chain joins TRBV7-6 to TRBJ1-5; D gene unclear. CDR1 and CDR2 from the germline V gene are SGHVS and FNYEAQ. The CDR3 runs 15 residues. Trimming removed 2 bases at V and 7 bases at J, with 15 bases between.

DNA for the CDR3: TGTGCCAGCACTCCCCGGGGGGCCCCGCCCCAGCATTTT. It specifies CASTPRGAPPQHF. J is TRBJ1-5 and V is TRBV6-6; D might be TRBD1 (6 bases). CDR3 length: 13 residues. Germline CDR1 is MNHNY and CDR2 is SVGAGI (reference sequence). Trimming took 7 bases from V and 9 from J, leaving 16 bases between them.

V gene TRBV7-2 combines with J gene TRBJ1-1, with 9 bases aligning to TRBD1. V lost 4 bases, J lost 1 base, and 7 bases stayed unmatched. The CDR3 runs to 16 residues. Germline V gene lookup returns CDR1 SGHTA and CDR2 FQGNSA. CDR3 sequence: CASSYTGGAGNTEAFF. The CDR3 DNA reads TGTGCCAGCAGCTACACAGGGGGCGCGGGGAACACTGAAGCTTTCTTT.

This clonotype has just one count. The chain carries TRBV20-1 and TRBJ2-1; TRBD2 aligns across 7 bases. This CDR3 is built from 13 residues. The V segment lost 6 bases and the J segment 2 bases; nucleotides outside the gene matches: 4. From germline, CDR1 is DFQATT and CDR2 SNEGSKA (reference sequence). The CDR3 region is CSAWGGAYNEQFF. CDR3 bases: TGCAGTGCCTGGGGGGGGGCCTACAATGAGCAGTTCTTC.

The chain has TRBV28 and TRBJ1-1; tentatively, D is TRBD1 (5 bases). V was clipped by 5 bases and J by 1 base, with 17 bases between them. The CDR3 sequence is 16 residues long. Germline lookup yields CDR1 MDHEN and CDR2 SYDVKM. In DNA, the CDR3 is TGTGCCAGCAGTCCCCTGCCGCCGAGGGGGAACACTGAAGCTTTCTTT. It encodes CASSPLPPRGNTEAFF.

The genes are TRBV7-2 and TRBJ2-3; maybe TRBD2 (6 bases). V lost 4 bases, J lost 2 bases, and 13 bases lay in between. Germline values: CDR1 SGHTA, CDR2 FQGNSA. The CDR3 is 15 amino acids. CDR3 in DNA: TGTGCCAGCAGCTACCCCGGGACTTTCACAGATACGCAGTATTTT. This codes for CASSYPGTFTDTQYF.

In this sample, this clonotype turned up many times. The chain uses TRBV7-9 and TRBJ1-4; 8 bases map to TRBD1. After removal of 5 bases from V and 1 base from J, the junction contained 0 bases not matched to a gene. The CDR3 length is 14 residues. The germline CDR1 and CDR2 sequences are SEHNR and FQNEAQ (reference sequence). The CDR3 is CASSDRGTNEKLFF. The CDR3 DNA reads TGTGCCAGCAGCGACAGGGGAACTAATGAAAAACTGTTTTTT.

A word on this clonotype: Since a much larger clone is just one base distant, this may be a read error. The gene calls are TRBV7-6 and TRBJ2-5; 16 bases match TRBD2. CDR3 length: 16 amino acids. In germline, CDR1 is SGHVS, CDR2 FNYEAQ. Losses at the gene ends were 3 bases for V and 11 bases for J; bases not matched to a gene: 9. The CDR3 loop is CASSLGLAGGRNGQYF. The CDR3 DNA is TGTGCCAGCAGCTTGGGACTAGCGGGGGGGCGGAATGGGCAGTACTTC. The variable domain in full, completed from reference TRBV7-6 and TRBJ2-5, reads GAGVSQSPRYKVTKRGQDVALRCDPISGHVSLYWYRQALGQGPEFLTYFNYEAQQDKSGLPNDRFSAERPEGSISTLTIQRTEQRDSAMYRCASSLGLAGGRNGQYFGPGTRLLVL.

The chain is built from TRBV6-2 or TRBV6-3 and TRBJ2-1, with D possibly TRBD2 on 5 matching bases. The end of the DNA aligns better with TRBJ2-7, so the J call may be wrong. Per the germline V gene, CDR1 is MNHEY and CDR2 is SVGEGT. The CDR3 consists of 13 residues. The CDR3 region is CASSPQRYNEQYF. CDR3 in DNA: TGTGCCAGCAGTCCCCAGCGGTACAATGAGCAGTACTTC.

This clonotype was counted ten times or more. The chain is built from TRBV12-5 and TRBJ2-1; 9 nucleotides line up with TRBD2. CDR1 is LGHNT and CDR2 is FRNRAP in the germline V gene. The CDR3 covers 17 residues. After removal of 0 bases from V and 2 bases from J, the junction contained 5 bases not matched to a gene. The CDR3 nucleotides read TGTGCTAGTGGTTTGGTAATTGCGGGAGGGGCCTACAATGAGCAGTTCTTC. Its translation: CASGLVIAGGAYNEQFF.